These 19 T cell receptor beta chains were sequenced from one sample in a study of cytomegalovirus exposure and HLA in healthy donors. PCR was performed using 60 Vbeta and 13 Jbeta primers. Repertoires were generated with immunoSEQ multiplex PCR, while TCRdb's copy carries only in-frame clones and drops some. Of 90,000 to 150,000 clones in the sample, more than 60% were seen once. The sample comprised PBMCs. Receptors were obtained from a man aged 40-49 years in good health and CMV-seropositive.

The table lists this clone with a few counts. Written as DNA, the CDR3 is TGTGCCAGCAGTCGCCGACTAGCGGGGGAGGTCCGCGAGCAGTTCTTC. Translation: CASSRRLAGEVREQFF. The chain carries TRBV27 and TRBJ2-1; 12 bases line up with TRBD2. V lost 5 bases and J lost 10; bases outside the gene matches: 12. CDR1 and CDR2 from the germline V gene are MNHEY and SMNVEV (reference sequence). The CDR3 has 16 residues.

The chain recombines TRBV7-2 with TRBJ2-7, with D perhaps matching TRBD1 (7 bases). Trimming removed 1 base at V and 3 bases at J, with 16 bases between. The germline V gene has CDR1 SGHTA and CDR2 FQGNSA. This CDR3 has 16 amino acids. The CDR3 reads CASSLGLGGQLYEQYF. The DNA of the CDR3 is TGTGCCAGCAGCTTAGGTTTGGGGGGACAGCTCTACGAGCAGTACTTC.

The table lists this clone with a count of one. The CDR3 coding sequence is TGTGCCAGCAGCGTTGTGCTAGCGAGAGGTGACCCTAGCACAGATACGCAGTATTTT. Translated, it gives CASSVVLARGDPSTDTQYF. The chain couples TRBV9 to TRBJ2-3, with D possibly being TRBD2 (6 bases). V shed 2 bases and J shed 0 bases, with 22 bases lying between them. Germline V gene lookup returns CDR1 SGDLS and CDR2 YYNGEE. This CDR3 has 19 amino acids.

V and J are TRBV28 and TRBJ2-7, with 11 nucleotides matching TRBD1. This CDR3 is built from 15 residues. The ends lost 6 bases at V and 0 bases at J; junction bases unmatched: 4. Germline-derived CDR1 and CDR2 are MDHEN and SYDVKM. The CDR3 protein is CASRGGTGGSYEQYF. CDR3 nucleotide sequence: TGTGCCAGCAGGGGAGGGACAGGGGGCTCCTACGAGCAGTACTTC.

The chain employs TRBV5-4 and TRBJ2-1; D is ambiguous. This CDR3 has 13 residues. CDR1 and CDR2 from the germline V gene are SGHNT and YYREEE (reference sequence). Trimming shortened V by 2 bases and J by 6 bases, and 9 bases separated the two germline ends. CDR3 bases: TGTGCCAGCAGCTTTCAGGAATTCAATGAGCAGTTCTTC. Encoded protein: CASSFQEFNEQFF. Looking up the rest from reference TRBV5-4 and TRBJ2-1 gives the full variable domain: ETGVTQSPTHLIKTRGQQVTLRCSSQSGHNTVSWYQQALGQGPQFIFQYYREEENGRGNFPPRFSGLQFPNYSSELNVNALELDDSALYLCASSFQEFNEQFFGPGTRLTVL.

The chain has TRBV9 and TRBJ2-1, with D possibly TRBD2 on 6 matching bases. CDR1 is SGDLS and CDR2 is YYNGEE in the germline V gene. Trimming took off 4 bases at V and 1 base at J, with 12 bases between the two ends. The CDR3 extends over 15 amino acids. In DNA, the CDR3 is TGTGCCAGCAGCCCTGGGCGGGGATCCTACAATGAGCAGTTCTTC. It is translated as CASSPGRGSYNEQFF.

This clone appeared a few times. The rearrangement joins TRBV5-6 to TRBJ2-2; 7 bases fit TRBD1. V shed 0 bases, J shed 0 bases, and the junction held 5 bases outside the gene matches. The CDR3 covers 17 residues. CDR1 SGHDT and CDR2 YYEEEE come from the germline V gene. CDR3 amino acids: CASSLAGTVTNTGELFF. Here the CDR3 DNA reads TGTGCCAGCAGCTTGGCAGGGACAGTGACGAACACCGGGGAGCTGTTTTTT.

The V call is TRBV7-3, the J call TRBJ2-3, with 9 bases matching TRBD2. The trim removed 1 base at V and 0 bases at J, leaving 8 bases unmatched. The CDR3 sequence is 18 residues long. The V gene's germline CDR1 is SGHTA and CDR2 FQGTGA. The CDR3 DNA is TGTGCCAGCAGCTTAATTCCCCTAACTAGCGGGAGCACAGATACGCAGTATTTT. This translates into CASSLIPLTSGSTDTQYF.

This clone was picked up a small number of times. J is TRBJ1-1 and V is TRBV10-1; TRBD1 matches 8 bases. The ends lost 4 bases at V and 1 base at J; junction bases unmatched: 14. The CDR3 has 18 residues. In germline, CDR1 is WNHNN, CDR2 SYGVQD (reference sequence). The CDR3 loop reads CASSGGGQDEKGNTEAFF. CDR3 nucleotides: TGCGCCAGCAGTGGAGGGGGACAGGATGAAAAGGGGAACACTGAAGCTTTCTTT.

This rearrangement joins TRBV9 to TRBJ2-3, with 8 bases aligning to TRBD1. CDR1 is SGDLS, CDR2 YYNGEE, per germline. The CDR3 runs to 18 residues. V trimming: 0 bases; J trimming: 3 bases; junction bases outside the gene matches: 12. Written as DNA, the CDR3 is TGTGCCAGCAGCGTAGAGATTGGGGTTCGACAGGGGACAGATACGCAGTATTTT. It encodes CASSVEIGVRQGTDTQYF.

The chain recombines TRBV2 with TRBJ1-5; D is unresolved. This CDR3 has 16 residues. Germline CDR1 SNHLY, CDR2 FYNNEI. The V and J ends lost 2 bases and 7 bases respectively, with 18 bases between them. The DNA for the CDR3 is TGTGCCAGCAGTGAATTTAGCGGGAGCAGTGGCCAGCCCCAGCATTTT. Amino acid sequence: CASSEFSGSSGQPQHF.

This clone was observed a handful of times. The rearrangement links TRBV5-5 to TRBJ2-5; 13 bases align to TRBD2. The germline V gene encodes CDR1 SGHKS and CDR2 YYEKEE (reference sequence). V lost 6 bases and J lost 5; bases outside the gene matches: 19. The CDR3 loop spans 19 amino acids. The CDR3 coding sequence is TGTGCCAGCATCGTTTCCCGGACTAGCGGGGGTCGCCGGGGGGAGACCCAGTACTTC. This codes for CASIVSRTSGGRRGETQYF.

This clone turned up a few times. The genes are TRBV28 and TRBJ2-7; 12 bases map to TRBD1. The CDR3 covers 15 residues. Trimming at V came to 6 bases and at J to 6 bases, leaving 9 bases not matched to a gene. Germline V gene data show CDR1 as MDHEN and CDR2 as SYDVKM. This CDR3 reads CASSPAGTGGREQYF. For the CDR3, the DNA is TGTGCCAGCAGCCCTGCCGGGACAGGGGGCCGCGAGCAGTACTTC. The full variable domain, rest sourced from reference TRBV28 and TRBJ2-7, is DVKVTQSSRYLVKRTGEKVFLECVQDMDHENMFWYRQDPGLGLRLIYFSYDVKMKEKGDIPEGYSVSREKKERFSLILESASTNQTSMYLCASSPAGTGGREQYFGPGTRLTVT.

This clone was observed once. This chain joins TRBV6-5 and TRBJ2-5; TRBD2 agrees at 7 bases. The CDR3 has 14 amino acids. Germline loops: CDR1 MNHEY, CDR2 SVGAGI. V was clipped by 0 bases and J by 4 bases; unmatched bases: 2. CDR3 protein: CASSYSGRGETQYF. The CDR3 DNA sequence: TGTGCCAGCAGTTACTCGGGGAGGGGAGAGACCCAGTACTTC.

In this sample, this clone turned up a few times. J is TRBJ1-1 and V is TRBV27; possibly TRBD1 for D (6 bases). Germline V gene sequence: CDR1 MNHEY, CDR2 SMNVEV (reference sequence). V shed 8 bases and J shed 1 base, with 14 bases lying between them. CDR3 length equals 14 residues. This chain's CDR3 is CASSNREGNTEAFF. Written as DNA, the CDR3 is TGTGCCAGCTCGAACAGGGAGGGGAACACTGAAGCTTTCTTT.

The J gene is TRBJ2-2, the V gene TRBV7-9, with D possibly being TRBD2 (6 bases). From germline, CDR1 is SEHNR and CDR2 FQNEAQ (reference sequence). The CDR3 has 16 residues. V was trimmed by 1 base and J by 5 bases, leaving 14 bases between them. The CDR3 coding sequence is TGTGCCAGCAGCTTAGGGGGGACTTCTCTAACCGGGGAGCTGTTTTTT. Its translation is CASSLGGTSLTGELFF. Filled out from reference TRBV7-9 and TRBJ2-2, the complete variable domain reads DTGVSQNPRHKITKRGQNVTFRCDPISEHNRLYWYRQTLGQGPEFLTYFQNEAQLEKSRLLSDRFSAERPKGSFSTLEIQRTEQGDSAMYLCASSLGGTSLTGELFFGEGSRLTVL.

The genes are TRBV29-1 and TRBJ2-1, with D unclear. The CDR3 has 13 amino acids. Germline CDR1 SQVTM, CDR2 ANQGSEA. Trimming shortened V by 4 bases and J by 4 bases, and 11 bases separated the two germline ends. The CDR3 region has the DNA TGCAGCGTTGCCCAGGTGGCATACAATGAGCAGTTCTTC. Translated: CSVAQVAYNEQFF.

The chain is built from TRBV5-4 and TRBJ2-7, with 9 bases fitting TRBD1. The CDR3 is 16 amino acids. J lost 5 bases, V lost 3 bases, and 12 bases had no gene match. Germline CDR1 is SGHNT and CDR2 is YYREEE (reference sequence). The CDR3 reads CASSSRDRVFGDEQYF. CDR3 in DNA: TGTGCCAGCAGCTCCCGGGACAGGGTGTTTGGGGACGAGCAGTACTTC.

V and J are TRBV7-3 and TRBJ2-1, with 8 bases matching TRBD2. Germline values: CDR1 SGHTA, CDR2 FQGTGA. V shed 7 bases and J 5 bases; nucleotides not matched to a gene: 7. CDR3 length: 14 residues. CDR3 amino acids: CASTPGGQDNEQFF. The CDR3 DNA is TGTGCCAGCACCCCGGGGGGGCAAGACAATGAGCAGTTCTTC.